This T cell receptor (beta chain) appears in the sequencing data of a study of PD-1 blockade in classical Hodgkin lymphoma. Overall study findings and caveats: Still unresolved is the cause of the repertoire differences, which may be disease activity or prior therapy. Patients starting nivolumab under 1 year after ASCT were excluded. Complete responders entered with baseline diversity on par with newly diagnosed patients, the results showed.

Time point specified: cycle 4 day 1 (C4D1), after less than 7 weeks of nivolumab. After autologous stem cell transplantation all patients relapsed, and prior brentuximab vedotin exposure differed between cohorts. Comments on this clone: Its antigen remains unknown.

Sequencing was performed with immunoSEQ multiplex PCR; in TCRdb, only in-frame clones are kept and a portion is missing. The sample lists 90,000 to 140,000 clones, about 92% occurring once. CDR1 is WSHSY and CDR2 is SAAADI in the germline V gene. With V trimmed by 0 bases and J by 1 base, 0 bases remained unmatched. CDR3 size: 15 residues. Here the sequenced sample was peripheral blood mononuclear cells (PBMCs), taken before the fourth cycle of nivolumab. V is TRBV10-2 and J is TRBJ2-4; 7 bases are a match to TRBD2. The receptor was derived from a human donor with classical Hodgkin lymphoma. This chain's CDR3 is CASSESAGAKNIQYF. CDR3 DNA sequence: TGCGCCAGCAGTGAGTCAGCGGGGGCCAAAAACATTCAGTACTTC.